Following are 10 T cell receptor beta chains from one sample sequenced in a study of blood T cells in healthy people across ages. Sample-barcoded 5' priming and a J-beta primer mix drove a second PCR of roughly 7 to 11 cycles. TCRdb redid the calling of the 5' RACE reads with MiXCR, one entry per CDR3 protein. The data contain 1.5 million to 2 million distinct CDR3 sequences, approximately 39% of them singletons. Material: blood. The receptors here all came from a human donor in good health.

The chain employs TRBV7-9 and TRBJ1-2; 7 nucleotides match TRBD1. This CDR3 spans 14 amino acids. V shed 6 bases and J 6 bases; nucleotides not matched to a gene: 10. CDR1 SEHNR and CDR2 FQNEAQ come from the germline V gene (reference sequence). CDR3 amino acids: CASRQEQGRDGYTF. The CDR3 coding sequence is TGTGCCAGCAGACAAGAACAGGGGCGAGATGGCTACACCTTC.

The genes are TRBV20-1 and TRBJ2-3; 8 positions match TRBD2. Trimming cost V 5 bases and J 1 base; bases outside gene matches: 5. The CDR3 covers 14 residues. Germline V gene sequence: CDR1 DFQATT, CDR2 SNEGSKA (reference sequence). DNA for the CDR3: TGCAGTGCTCTCCTGCGGGGGGGCACAGATACGCAGTATTTT. It specifies CSALLRGGTDTQYF.

The CDR3 loop is CASSQRRAENSNTIYF. The CDR3 DNA is TGCGCCAGCAGCCAAAGGCGGGCGGAGAATTCAAACACCATATATTTT. The chain is built from TRBV4-1 and TRBJ1-3; D uncertain. Germline V CDR1 and CDR2: MGHRA, YSYEKL. The CDR3 sequence is 16 residues long. Trimming left V 2 bases short and J 6 bases short, with 17 bases between.

This clonotype has only a few counts. The CDR3 spells CASSKASSISQYF. The CDR3 nucleotides read TGTGCCAGCAGCAAAGCAAGCTCTATTTCCCAGTACTTC. The J gene is TRBJ2-5, the V gene TRBV21-1. TRBV21-1 corresponds to a pseudogene. This CDR3 spans 13 amino acids.

This clonotype occurred a few times. The chain couples TRBV2 to TRBJ2-1; D is uncertain. The CDR3 runs 13 residues. The germline V and J ends were trimmed by 10 bases and 4 bases, with 14 bases remaining between them. Per germline, CDR1 SNHLY and CDR2 FYNNEI. In DNA, the CDR3 is TGTGCCACCCCGGGCTCATTTTACAATGAGCAGTTCTTC. Translation gives CATPGSFYNEQFF.

The chain employs TRBV13 and TRBJ1-2; D not certain. This CDR3 comprises 15 residues. V lost 0 bases and J lost 2, with 10 bases in between. The germline CDR1 and CDR2 sequences are PRHDT and FYEKMQ (reference sequence). The CDR3 bases are TGTGCCAGCAGCTTAGGACTGGAGGAGAACTATGGCTACACCTTC. Its protein is CASSLGLEENYGYTF.

This clonotype is a singleton in its sample. CDR3 sequence reads: CAVTPGLAGLYEQYF. CDR3 nucleotide sequence: TGTGCCGTAACCCCGGGGCTAGCGGGGCTCTACGAGCAGTACTTC. This chain joins TRBV10-3 and TRBJ2-7; 9 bases are shared with TRBD2. J was trimmed by 3 bases and V by 11 bases; bases with no gene match: 14. CDR1 is ENHRY and CDR2 is SYGVKD in the germline V gene. This CDR3 spans 15 amino acids.

This clonotype has a handful of counts. Here the CDR3 DNA reads TGTGCCAGTAGTAATTCTCTCTCCTACAATGAGCAGTTCTTC. This encodes CASSNSLSYNEQFF. The chain joins TRBV19 to TRBJ2-1, with unresolved D. The V end lost 4 bases, the J end lost 0 bases, and 7 bases lay between the germline ends. In germline, CDR1 is LNHDA, CDR2 SQIVND (reference sequence). The CDR3 has 14 residues.

There are a few counts of this clonotype. The V and J genes are TRBV7-9 and TRBJ2-1; TRBD2 matches 9 bases. The CDR3 is made up of 12 amino acids. V shed 3 bases and J 12 bases; nucleotides not matched to a gene: 3. Looked up from germline, CDR1 is SEHNR and CDR2 is FQNEAQ (reference sequence). CDR3 residues: CASSLSSGAQFF. The CDR3 DNA is TGTGCCAGCAGCTTGTCTAGCGGGGCGCAGTTCTTC.

V and J are TRBV5-1 and TRBJ2-1; maybe TRBD1 (6 bases). Trimming removed 3 bases from V and 10 bases from J, with 14 bases in between. The CDR3 consists of 13 residues. CDR1 is SGHRS and CDR2 is YFSETQ in the germline V gene. CDR3 sequence (DNA): TGCGCCAGCAGCTGGGACACCGAGGGGGAGCAGTTCTTC. Protein sequence: CASSWDTEGEQFF. Full variable domain (missing parts from reference TRBV5-1 and TRBJ2-1): KAGVTQTPRYLIKTRGQQVTLSCSPISGHRSVSWYQQTPGQGLQFLFEYFSETQRNKGNFPGRFSGRQFSNSRSEMNVSTLELGDSALYLCASSWDTEGEQFFGPGTRLTVL.